These 17 T cell receptor beta chains were sequenced from one sample in a study of shared clonotypes between healthy human individuals. Repertoires were generated with immunoSEQ multiplex PCR, while TCRdb's copy carries only in-frame clones and drops some. The top ten clones hold about 0.13% of a sample with a few million clones, just over 90% of them seen once. The sequencing sample was made of naive CD4+ T cells sorted from blood. Subset of the sample: CD45RA+ positively selected. All receptors derive from a man between 18 and 35 years old in good health.

This clone was seen only once. The rearrangement joins TRBV6-6 to TRBJ2-7, with 9 bases that match TRBD1. Trimming took 6 bases from V and 0 from J; bases not matched to a gene: 6. CDR1 MNHNY and CDR2 SVGAGI come from the germline V gene (reference sequence). The CDR3 consists of 15 residues. The DNA of the CDR3 is TGTGCCAGCAGCCGGGACAGGGCCAGCTCCTACGAGCAGTACTTC. It specifies CASSRDRASSYEQYF.

V gene TRBV9 combines with J gene TRBJ2-2, with D unclear. The CDR3 covers 12 residues. CDR1 and CDR2 (germline): SGDLS, YYNGEE. Trimming shortened V by 1 base and J by 7 bases, and 5 bases separated the two germline ends. The chain's CDR3 is CASSVLDGELFF. CDR3 nucleotides: TGTGCCAGCAGCGTACTTGACGGGGAGCTGTTTTTT.

The CDR3 region is CASSLDGRLGNSPLHF. CDR3 nucleotide sequence: TGTGCCAGCAGCTTGGATGGCAGGCTCGGCAATTCACCCCTCCACTTT. This rearrangement joins TRBV5-4 to TRBJ1-6; no reliable D call. The V and J ends lost 0 bases and 7 bases respectively, with 14 bases between them. The germline V gene encodes CDR1 SGHNT and CDR2 YYREEE (reference sequence). The CDR3 extends over 16 amino acids.

The chain joins TRBV28 to TRBJ1-1; TRBD1 might be the D (5 bases). CDR3 length: 16 amino acids. The V gene's germline CDR1 is MDHEN and CDR2 SYDVKM. The germline V and J ends were trimmed by 5 bases and 1 base, with 17 bases remaining between them. As DNA, the CDR3 is TGTGCCAGCAGTCCCATGGAGGGCCAGGGGAACACTGAAGCTTTCTTT. Its protein product is CASSPMEGQGNTEAFF.

The V call is TRBV2, the J call TRBJ2-7; no clear D. This CDR3 is 13 amino acids long. The ends were cut back, 4 bases at V and 3 bases at J, with 10 bases in the middle. Germline-derived CDR1 and CDR2 are SNHLY and FYNNEI. The CDR3 DNA reads TGTGCCAGCAGTGTAACGCGTAACTACGAGCAGTACTTC. This translates into CASSVTRNYEQYF.

The rearrangement uses TRBV21-1 and TRBJ1-2; the table's D gene call, TRBD1, was not cross checked with the DNA. TRBV21-1 is recorded as a pseudogene. The CDR3 has 13 residues. CDR3 sequence: CASSNGQGLNYTF. In DNA form, the CDR3 reads TGTGCCAGCAGCAACGGTCAGGGGCTCAACTACACCTTC.

The chain uses TRBV6-5 and TRBJ2-7; a weak D match, TRBD2 (5 bases). This CDR3 spans 14 amino acids. Germline V lookup: CDR1 MNHEY, CDR2 SVGAGI. Trimming stripped 2 bases from V and 0 bases from J, with 8 bases between. The CDR3 sequence: CASSYQRSSYEQYF. CDR3 nucleotide sequence: TGTGCCAGCAGTTACCAGCGGAGCTCCTACGAGCAGTACTTC.

This clone was recorded a few times. The chain is built from TRBV5-1 and TRBJ1-1; the D gene is possibly TRBD1 (6 bases). Trimming took 4 bases from V and 3 from J, leaving 10 bases between them. Germline V lookup: CDR1 SGHRS, CDR2 YFSETQ. CDR3 size: 13 residues. CDR3 nucleotides: TGCGCCAGCAGCCAACAGGGCTACACTGAAGCTTTCTTT. It translates to CASSQQGYTEAFF. The complete variable domain, with remaining parts taken from reference TRBV5-1 and TRBJ1-1, reads KAGVTQTPRYLIKTRGQQVTLSCSPISGHRSVSWYQQTPGQGLQFLFEYFSETQRNKGNFPGRFSGRQFSNSRSEMNVSTLELGDSALYLCASSQQGYTEAFFGQGTRLTVV.

The V gene is TRBV5-4, the J gene TRBJ2-2; 11 bases match TRBD2. The CDR3 is 15 amino acids. V shed 2 bases and J 6 bases; nucleotides not matched to a gene: 3. Looked up from germline, CDR1 is SGHNT and CDR2 is YYREEE (reference sequence). CDR3 coding DNA: TGTGCCAGCAGCTTTAGCGGGAGGGCCTCCGGGGAGCTGTTTTTT. Encoded protein: CASSFSGRASGELFF.

This sequence joins TRBV5-1 and TRBJ1-1; D gene ambiguous. Trimming took off 0 bases at V and 11 bases at J, with 20 bases between the two ends. CDR1 is SGHRS and CDR2 is YFSETQ in the germline V gene. The CDR3 is made up of 15 amino acids. The CDR3 sequence is CASSLALGPNEGAFF. The CDR3 DNA sequence: TGCGCCAGCAGCTTGGCCTTAGGGCCGAATGAAGGGGCTTTCTTT.

The chain joins TRBV7-8 to TRBJ2-2; TRBD2 might be the D (6 bases). Germline CDR1 reads SGHVS; CDR2 reads FQNEAQ. The ends were cut back, 6 bases at V and 2 bases at J, with 13 bases in the middle. The CDR3 is made up of 15 amino acids. In DNA, the CDR3 is TGTGCCAGCAGGGCCCGGGACTTTAACACCGGGGAGCTGTTTTTT. Residues: CASRARDFNTGELFF. Combining the CDR3 with reference TRBV7-8 and TRBJ2-2 gives the whole variable domain GAGVSQSPRYKVAKRGQDVALRCDPISGHVSLFWYQQALGQGPEFLTYFQNEAQLDKSGLPSDRFFAERPEGSVSTLKIQRTQQEDSAVYLCASRARDFNTGELFFGEGSRLTVL.

The CDR3 protein is CASRTGLNTGELFF. CDR3 bases: TGTGCCAGCAGGACAGGGTTAAACACCGGGGAGCTGTTTTTT. The chain recombines TRBV6-6 with TRBJ2-2, with 7 bases aligning to TRBD1. The CDR3 runs 14 residues. The J segment lost 2 bases and the V segment lost 6 bases, leaving 3 bases of the junction unmatched. CDR1 is MNHNY and CDR2 is SVGAGI in the germline V gene (reference sequence).

The chain is built from TRBV6-1 and TRBJ2-2, with 8 bases fitting TRBD1. The germline V gene encodes CDR1 MNHNS and CDR2 SASEGT. V gave up 2 bases and J gave up 2 bases; unmatched junction bases: 7. The CDR3 sequence is 17 residues long. CDR3 residues: CASSEYWGTGNTGELFF. CDR3 DNA sequence: TGTGCCAGCAGTGAATATTGGGGGACAGGAAACACCGGGGAGCTGTTTTTT.

Details on this clone: Within the sample, other DNA sequences also encode this same CDR3. This rearrangement joins TRBV5-1 to TRBJ2-5; 11 bases are a match to TRBD2. The germline CDR1 and CDR2 sequences are SGHRS and YFSETQ. The V gene end was trimmed by 4 bases and the J gene end by 2 bases; junction bases not matched to a gene: 4. The CDR3 runs 15 residues. In DNA, the CDR3 is TGCGCCAGCAGCGGTCTAGCGGGAGGACAAGAGACCCAGTACTTC. Its protein product is CASSGLAGGQETQYF.

The gene calls are TRBV6-6 and TRBJ2-3; D uncertain. This CDR3 has 12 residues. The V end lost 2 bases, the J end lost 4 bases, and 4 bases lay between the germline ends. Per germline, CDR1 MNHNY and CDR2 SVGAGI (reference sequence). Here the CDR3 reads CASSYQSDTQYF. The CDR3, as DNA: TGTGCCAGCAGTTACCAGTCAGATACGCAGTATTTT.

Points on this clone: Other nucleotide sequences from this sample produce the same CDR3. This chain uses TRBV30 with TRBJ2-3; no reliable D call. The CDR3 extends over 13 amino acids. The V gene lost 0 bases and the J gene lost 1 base, with 5 bases spanning the gap. CDR1 is GTSNPN and CDR2 is SVGIG in the germline V gene (reference sequence). The CDR3 spells CAWSVSGTDTQYF. The CDR3 bases are TGTGCCTGGAGTGTATCGGGCACAGATACGCAGTATTTT.

This chain links TRBV10-3 with TRBJ1-4; 9 nucleotides match TRBD1. CDR3 size: 14 residues. Germline-derived CDR1 and CDR2 are ENHRY and SYGVKD. The V and J ends lost 4 bases and 6 bases, in that order; junction bases with no gene match: 3. CDR3 sequence (DNA): TGTGCCATCAGTGCACAGGGGGCTGATGAAAAACTGTTTTTT. Translation: CAISAQGADEKLFF.